This entry describes one TCR beta chain. Its antigen is unknown. The split of CD4+ cells yielded CD45RA+ naive and CD45RA-negative memory subsets. The CDR3 runs 15 residues. The junction had 9 bases not matched to a gene; V was cut back by 4 bases and J by 5 bases. In germline, CDR1 is SEHNR, CDR2 FQNEAQ (reference sequence). The sample is drawn from a study of shared clonotypes between healthy human individuals. Background on the study: The plates for each donor numbered three CD4 naive, three CD4 memory, two CD8 naive and one CD8 memory. Findings and caveats of the study: Rarefaction curves obtained for sorted subsets showed sequencing incomplete despite large depth.

Clones were sequenced by immunoSEQ multiplex PCR, and TCRdb holds only the in-frame ones, with some missing. There are hundreds of thousands of clones in the sample; around 73% occur only once, and around 2% lies in the top ten. This chain connects TRBV7-9 to TRBJ2-5; 8 bases align to TRBD2. What was sequenced was memory CD4+ T cells sorted from blood. Documented subset: CD45RA-negative fraction. This TCR came from a woman aged 25 to 45 in good health. CDR3 protein: CASSSTSGGGETQYF. CDR3 DNA: TGTGCCAGCAGCTCGACCTCCGGGGGGGGTGAGACCCAGTACTTC.